The sequence of this T cell receptor (beta chain) was determined in a study of PD-L1 blockade in urothelial cancer. Only in-frame clones appear in the TCRdb table, and some are missing; sequencing was by immunoSEQ multiplex PCR. The table includes fewer than 95,000 clones, 84% detected once. Time point here: pretreatment peripheral blood. This CDR3 has 13 residues. Germline-derived CDR1 and CDR2 are GTSNPN and SVGIG (reference sequence). Between the trimmed V and J ends, which lost 4 bases and 8 bases, there was a span of 14 bases. Sequencing used PBMCs, obtained around atezolizumab (anti-PD-L1) treatment. The chain links TRBV30 to TRBJ1-4; D is unclear. This sequence originates from a man between 60 and 70 years old with urothelial cancer. This chain's CDR3 is CAWTGDRGEKLFF. The CDR3 DNA follows: TGTGCCTGGACAGGCGACCGAGGGGAAAAACTGTTTTTT.